The text below deals with one T cell receptor (beta chain). Its cognate antigen is unknown. TCRdb's table, derived via immunoSEQ multiplex PCR, lists solely in-frame clones and lacks some. The sample records some 41,000 clones, approximately 90% being singletons. These data are taken from a study of brain T cells in children with intractable seizures. Sequencing was limited to surgery cases with top T cell transcript signatures in brain tissue. Before surgery, patients took at least one anti-epileptic drug. Overall study findings and caveats: Clones missing pre-surgery may reflect undersampling of that blood sample. HCMV serostatus was not known, and viral specificity came from CDR3 similarity only.

CDR1 and CDR2 (germline): SGHAT, FQNNGV. V lost 1 base and J lost 4, with 22 bases in between. The CDR3 spans 19 residues. This specimen consisted of peripheral blood, obtained at surgery. The origin of this receptor is a girl aged 2-10 years with tuberous sclerosis and intractable seizures. This chain uses TRBV11-2 with TRBJ2-2, with D possibly matching TRBD1 (5 bases). The CDR3 DNA reads TGTGCCAGCAGCTTAGGGGTGGTCAGGGCCGCACGAAGCACCGGGGAGCTGTTTTTT. Protein sequence: CASSLGVVRAARSTGELFF.